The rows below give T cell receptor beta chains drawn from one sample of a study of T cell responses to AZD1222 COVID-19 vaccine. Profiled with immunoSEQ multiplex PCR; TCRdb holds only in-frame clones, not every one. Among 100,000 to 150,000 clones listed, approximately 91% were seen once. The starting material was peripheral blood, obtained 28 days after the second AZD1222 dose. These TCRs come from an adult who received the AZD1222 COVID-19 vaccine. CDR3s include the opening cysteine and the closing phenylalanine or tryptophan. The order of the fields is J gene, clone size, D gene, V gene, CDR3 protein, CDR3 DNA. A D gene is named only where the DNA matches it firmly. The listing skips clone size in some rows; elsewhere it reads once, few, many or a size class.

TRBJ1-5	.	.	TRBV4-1	CASSHILGGLGDQPQHF	TGCGCCAGCAGCCATATACTAGGGGGGCTGGGGGATCAGCCCCAGCATTTT
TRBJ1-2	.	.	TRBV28	CASSSTPKARGYTF	TGTGCCAGCAGCTCGACCCCTAAGGCCCGAGGCTACACCTTC
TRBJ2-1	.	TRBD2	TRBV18	CASSPGGGEWNEQFF	TGTGCCAGCTCCCCTGGCGGGGGGGAGTGGAATGAGCAGTTCTTC
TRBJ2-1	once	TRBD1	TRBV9	CASSGRTGGNEQFF	TGTGCCAGCAGCGGACGGACAGGTGGGAATGAGCAGTTCTTC
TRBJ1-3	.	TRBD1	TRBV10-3	CAISPTSRGPGNTIYF	TGTGCCATCAGCCCAACCTCCAGGGGGCCGGGAAACACCATATATTTT
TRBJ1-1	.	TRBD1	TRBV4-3	CASSFQTGGLMNTEAFF	TGCGCCAGCAGCTTCCAGACAGGGGGATTAATGAACACTGAAGCTTTCTTT
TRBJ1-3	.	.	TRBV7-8	CASSPGQYSGNTIYF	TGTGCCAGCAGCCCTGGACAGTACTCTGGAAACACCATATATTTT
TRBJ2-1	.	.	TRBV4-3	CASSQAAGQPYNEQFF	TGCGCCAGCAGCCAAGCGGCAGGACAACCCTACAATGAGCAGTTCTTC
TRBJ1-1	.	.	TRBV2	CASSEPLNTEAFF	TGTGCCAGCAGTGAGCCCCTGAACACTGAAGCTTTCTTT
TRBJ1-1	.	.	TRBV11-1	CASSLYGSAEAFF	TGTGCCAGCAGCTTATACGGAAGTGCTGAAGCTTTCTTT
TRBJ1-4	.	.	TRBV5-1	CASSLRGAQQNEKLFF	TGCGCCAGCAGCTTGAGGGGCGCACAGCAAAATGAAAAACTGTTTTTT
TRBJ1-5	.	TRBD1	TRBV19	CASSEDRVGNQPQHF	TGTGCCAGTAGTGAGGACAGGGTGGGCAATCAGCCCCAGCATTTT
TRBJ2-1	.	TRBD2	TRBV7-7	CASSSTPLAGVGEQFF	TGTGCTAGCAGCTCAACCCCCCTAGCGGGAGTTGGGGAGCAGTTCTTC
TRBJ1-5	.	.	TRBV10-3	CAISATHSNQPQHF	TGTGCCATCAGCGCGACACATAGCAATCAGCCCCAGCATTTT
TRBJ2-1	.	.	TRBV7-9	CASSYLFGGRNNEQFF	TGTGCCAGCAGCTATCTCTTTGGGGGGAGAAACAATGAGCAGTTCTTC
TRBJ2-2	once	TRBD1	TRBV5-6	CASSDREAGELFF	TGTGCCAGTTCGGACAGGGAGGCCGGGGAGCTGTTTTTT
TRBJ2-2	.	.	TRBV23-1	CASSLTRAGELFF	TGCGCCAGCAGTCTCACCAGGGCCGGGGAGCTGTTTTTT
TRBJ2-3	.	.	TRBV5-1	CASSFSRGSTDTQYF	TGCGCCAGCAGCTTCTCCCGGGGGAGCACAGATACGCAGTATTTT
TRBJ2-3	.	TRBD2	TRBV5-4	CASSLAPLAGGRTQYF	TGTGCCAGCAGCTTGGCACCCCTAGCGGGGGGGCGGACGCAGTATTTT
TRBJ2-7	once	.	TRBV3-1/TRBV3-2	CASSQQGTIPYEQYF	TGTGCCAGCAGTCAACAGGGAACTATCCCCTACGAGCAGTACTTC
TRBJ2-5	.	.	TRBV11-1	CASSLFNRVEAQYF	TGTGCCAGCAGCTTATTCAACAGGGTGGAGGCCCAGTACTTC
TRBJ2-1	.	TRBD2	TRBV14	CASSQDTAWLAGVDEQFF	TGTGCCAGCAGCCAAGATACGGCCTGGCTAGCGGGAGTGGATGAGCAGTTCTTC
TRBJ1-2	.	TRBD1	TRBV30	CAWSFGQGDGYTF	TGTGCCTGGTCTTTTGGGCAGGGGGATGGCTACACCTTC
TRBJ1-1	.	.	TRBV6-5	CASSYPGRGTEAFF	TGTGCCAGCAGTTACCCGGGCAGGGGCACTGAAGCTTTCTTT
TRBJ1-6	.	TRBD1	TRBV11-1	CASSLIPGTGGSPLHF	TGTGCCAGCAGCCTCATCCCGGGGACAGGGGGATCACCCCTCCACTTT
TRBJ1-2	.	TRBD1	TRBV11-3	CASSLELSRGHYGYTF	TGTGCCAGCAGCTTAGAGCTAAGCAGGGGGCACTATGGCTACACCTTC
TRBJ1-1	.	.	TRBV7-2	CASSLAAISGSTAFF	TGTGCCAGCAGCTTAGCCGCAATATCAGGGAGCACGGCTTTCTTT
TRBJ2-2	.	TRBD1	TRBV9	CASSVVNPGTGGPGELFF	TGTGCCAGCAGCGTAGTCAATCCCGGGACAGGGGGCCCCGGGGAGCTGTTTTTT
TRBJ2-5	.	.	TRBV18	CASSPDRYQETQYF	TGTGCCAGCTCACCAGACAGGTACCAAGAGACCCAGTACTTC
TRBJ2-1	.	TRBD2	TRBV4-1	CASSRGLAQSSYNEQFF	TGCGCCAGCAGCCGAGGACTAGCGCAAAGCTCCTACAATGAGCAGTTCTTC
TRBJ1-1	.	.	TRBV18	CASQSGSTEAFF	TGTGCCAGCCAATCTGGAAGCACTGAAGCTTTCTTT
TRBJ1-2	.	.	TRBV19	CASYEGGGFYGYTF	TGTGCCAGCTATGAGGGGGGCGGGTTCTATGGCTACACCTTC
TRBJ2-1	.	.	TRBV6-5	CASTRAAESEQFF	TGTGCCAGCACGAGAGCGGCTGAGAGTGAGCAGTTCTTC
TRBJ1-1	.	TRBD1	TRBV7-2	CASSLRGRETEAFF	TGTGCCAGCAGCTTAAGGGGGCGGGAGACTGAAGCTTTCTTT
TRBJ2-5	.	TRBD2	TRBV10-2	CASRLLAGEETQYF	TGCGCCAGCAGATTGCTAGCGGGAGAAGAGACCCAGTACTTC
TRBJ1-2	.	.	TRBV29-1	CSVEDPEENARRGYTF	TGCAGCGTTGAAGACCCCGAGGAGAATGCCCGGCGTGGCTACACCTTC
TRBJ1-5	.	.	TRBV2	CASSAGSSSQHF	TGTGCCAGCAGTGCGGGATCCTCGTCCCAGCATTTT
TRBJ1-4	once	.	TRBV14	CASSPRKRSHGEKLFF	TGTGCCAGCAGCCCCCGGAAGCGATCCCACGGTGAAAAACTGTTTTTT
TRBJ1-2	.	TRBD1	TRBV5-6	CASTPPRGQGIYGYTF	TGTGCCAGCACCCCTCCACGGGGACAGGGGATCTATGGCTACACCTTC
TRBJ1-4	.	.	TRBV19	CASSDQGLNEKLFF	TGTGCCAGTAGCGATCAGGGGCTTAATGAAAAACTGTTTTTT
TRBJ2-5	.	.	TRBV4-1	CASSQDGAGQETQYF	TGCGCCAGCAGCCAAGATGGAGCAGGACAAGAGACCCAGTACTTC
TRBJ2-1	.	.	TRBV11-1	CASRATAGGEQFF	TGTGCCAGCCGGGCTACTGCTGGGGGTGAGCAGTTCTTC
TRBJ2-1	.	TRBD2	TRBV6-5	CASRHSGSPYNEQFF	TGTGCCAGCAGACATAGCGGGAGCCCCTACAATGAGCAGTTCTTC
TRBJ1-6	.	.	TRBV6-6	CASKLGPLDSPLHF	TGTGCCAGCAAGTTAGGTCCTCTAGATTCACCCCTCCACTTT
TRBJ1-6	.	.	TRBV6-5	CASSADGSYNSPLHF	TGTGCCAGCAGCGCCGATGGCTCCTATAATTCACCCCTCCACTTT
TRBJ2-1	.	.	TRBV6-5	CASNSWNEQFF	TGTGCCAGCAATAGTTGGAATGAGCAGTTCTTC
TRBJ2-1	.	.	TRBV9	CASSLNPTGGNEQFF	TGTGCCAGCAGTCTTAACCCGACCGGGGGCAATGAGCAGTTCTTC
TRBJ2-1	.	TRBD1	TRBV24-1	CATSDYRQGRLEEQFF	TGTGCCACCAGTGATTACCGACAGGGTAGGCTTGAGGAGCAGTTCTTC
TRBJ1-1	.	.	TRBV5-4	CASSLPSKSNTEAFF	TGTGCCAGCAGCTTGCCAAGCAAATCGAACACTGAAGCTTTCTTT